What follows is one T cell receptor (beta chain) and its context. Repertoires were generated with immunoSEQ multiplex PCR, while TCRdb's copy carries only in-frame clones and drops some. This sample carries about 83,000 clones, approximately 91% of them seen once, and the ten largest clones take roughly 3.5%. The record originates from a study of T cell changes during pregnancy in multiple sclerosis. Trimming cost V 3 bases and J 1 base, with 15 bases left between them. This CDR3 contains 15 residues. Germline V gene lookup returns CDR1 SQVTM and CDR2 ANQGSEA. V is TRBV29-1 and J is TRBJ2-5, with a possible D match to TRBD1 (6 bases). Sequencing was performed on PBMCs, taken in the first trimester of pregnancy. This TCR derives from a female donor in good health, serving as a control in a pregnancy study. Some clones in this sample may be carry-over from other donors' samples. The CDR3 sequence is CSVDGGRGGQETQYF. The CDR3, as DNA: TGCAGCGTTGATGGGGGCAGGGGCGGCCAAGAGACCCAGTACTTC.